This record looks at one T cell receptor (beta chain) sequence and its context. Its cognate antigen is unknown. Autoimmune disease history or systemic immunosuppression disqualified patients. At baseline, cycle 4 day 1, and cycle 7 day 1, blood was sampled. Sequenced by immunoSEQ multiplex PCR; TCRdb stores in-frame clones only, minus some. Of approximately 82,000 clones in the sample, 89% are singletons; the top ten hold approximately 11%. The data originate from a study of OX40 agonist ivuxolimab in advanced cancers. Whole-study results and caveats: CD4+ T cells averaged fewer expanded clones than CD8+ T cells. Individuals who were partial responders at 0.1-3.0 mg/kg had clonal expansion that ranked among the lowest.

Germline V gives CDR1 LGHNA, CDR2 YNFKEQ. The length of the CDR3 is 15 residues. With 2 bases removed from V and 2 bases from J, the gap between germline ends came to 12 bases. The rearrangement uses TRBV4-2 and TRBJ2-5; D perhaps matches TRBD2 (5 bases). This material consisted of CD4+ or CD8+ T cells sorted from blood, taken in a trial of the OX40 agonist ivuxolimab. This TCR derives from an adult with an advanced solid tumor such as melanoma, head and neck, liver or kidney cancer. DNA for the CDR3: TGTGCCAGCAGCCAAAATGGCGGGCGGCAAGAGACCCAGTACTTC. Its translation: CASSQNGGRQETQYF.